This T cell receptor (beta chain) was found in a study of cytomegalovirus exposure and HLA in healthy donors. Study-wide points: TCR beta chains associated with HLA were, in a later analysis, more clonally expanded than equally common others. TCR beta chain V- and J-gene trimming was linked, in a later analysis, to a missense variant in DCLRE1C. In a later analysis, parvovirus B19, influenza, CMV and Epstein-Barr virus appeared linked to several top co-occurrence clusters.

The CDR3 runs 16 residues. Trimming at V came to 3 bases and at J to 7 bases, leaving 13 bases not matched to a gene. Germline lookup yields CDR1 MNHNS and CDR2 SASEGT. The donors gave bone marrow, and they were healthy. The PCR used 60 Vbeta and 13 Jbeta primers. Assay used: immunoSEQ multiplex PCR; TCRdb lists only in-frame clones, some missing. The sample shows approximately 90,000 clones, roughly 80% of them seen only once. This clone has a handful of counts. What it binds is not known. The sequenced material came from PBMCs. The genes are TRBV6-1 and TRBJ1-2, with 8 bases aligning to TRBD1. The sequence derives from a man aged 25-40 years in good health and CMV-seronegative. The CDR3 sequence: CASSDQPGQAAFGYTF. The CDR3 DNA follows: TGTGCCAGCAGTGATCAGCCGGGACAGGCCGCCTTTGGCTACACCTTC.